Below are 7 T cell receptor beta chains sequenced from a single sample in a study of T cell clonality in common variable immunodeficiency. Libraries were prepared by immunoSEQ multiplex PCR; TCRdb keeps only in-frame clonotypes and omits some of them. The sample holds around 39,000 clones, and no clone turns up only once. The sequenced sample was peripheral blood mononuclear cells. The receptor set was obtained from a person aged 18 to 75 in good health.

This clone was counted at least ten times. With the read ending 3 residues before the CDR3 end, the germline J gene is used to fill in that end. The chain recombines TRBV7-8 with TRBJ1-4; 9 bases line up with TRBD1. Per germline, CDR1 SGHVS and CDR2 FQNEAQ. The J segment lost 6 bases and the V segment lost 3 bases, leaving 2 bases of the junction unmatched. The CDR3 contains 14 residues. The sequenced CDR3 bases are TGTGCCAGCAGCTTCGGACAGGGGCATGAAAAA. Translation: CASSFGQGHEK. The full CDR3 protein is CASSFGQGHEKLFF.

This clone was observed many times. The read terminates 3 residues before the CDR3 end, so the remaining end is supplied by the germline J gene. The chain combines TRBV18 with TRBJ2-7, with 8 bases aligning to TRBD2. Germline CDR1 is KGHSH and CDR2 is LQKENI. Losses at the gene ends were 3 bases for V and 2 bases for J; bases not matched to a gene: 6. The CDR3 covers 15 residues. The sequenced part of the CDR3 DNA is TGTGCCAGCTCACCTCGGGGTAGCGGGACCTACGAG. Protein sequence: CASSPRGSGTYE. In full, the CDR3 reads CASSPRGSGTYEQYF.

This clone was detected ten times or more. The read terminates 3 residues ahead of where the CDR3 ends, so the germline J gene completes it. This chain uses TRBV14 with TRBJ2-1; no clear D gene. The CDR3 extends over 16 amino acids. V gave up 4 bases and J gave up 4 bases, with 17 bases separating them. Germline lookup yields CDR1 SGHDN and CDR2 FVKESK. CDR3 region: CASSLARSAFYNEQFF. The part of the CDR3 DNA that was read is TGTGCCAGCAGCCTAGCCCGGTCCGCCTTTTACAATGAG.

The table lists this clone with a few counts. The CDR3 is cut off 3 residues early in the read; its end comes from the germline J gene. V is TRBV5-4 and J is TRBJ2-1; 7 bases fit TRBD2. CDR3 length: 16 residues. Germline V CDR1 and CDR2: SGHNT, YYREEE (reference sequence). V gave up 0 bases and J gave up 0 bases; unmatched junction bases: 3. The CDR3 loop reads CASSLGAGISYNEQFF. The sequenced part of the CDR3 DNA is TGTGCCAGCAGCTTGGGAGCGGGAATCTCCTACAATGAG.

This clone was detected a few times. The CDR3 bases that were read are TGCAGTGCCGCAGGGACAGGGAGTTTCTACGAG. Encoded protein: CSAAGTGSFYE. The CDR3 in its entirety is CSAAGTGSFYEQYF. The J gene is TRBJ2-7, the V gene TRBV20-1, with 9 nucleotides matching TRBD1. Read coverage stops 3 residues before the CDR3 terminus; the germline J gene supplies the remainder. This CDR3 spans 14 amino acids. The germline CDR1 and CDR2 sequences are DFQATT and SNEGSKA (reference sequence). Trimming removed 6 bases from V and 3 bases from J; junction bases left unmatched: 9.

This clone was found many times. One end of the junction is discordant with germline, which a read error may explain. The CDR3 end falls 3 residues outside the read, so it is completed with the germline J gene. The V gene is TRBV4-2, the J gene TRBJ1-4, with 8 bases aligning to TRBD1. Per the germline V gene, CDR1 is LGHNA and CDR2 is YNFKEQ. CDR3 length equals 15 residues. The CDR3: CASSPTGGSNEKLFF. Incomplete CDR3 DNA: TGCGCCAGCAGCCCTACAGGGGGTTCAAATGAAAAA.

Ten or more counts support this clone. The sequenced CDR3 bases are TGTGCCAGCCGCGAACTAGCGGGAAATTCCCATGAG. Residues: CASRELAGNSHE. The CDR3 in full is CASRELAGNSHEQFF. The chain joins TRBV19 to TRBJ2-1; 10 bases are a match to TRBD2. The CDR3 end lies 3 residues beyond the end of the read and is filled in from the germline J gene. V lost 9 bases to trimming and J lost 8 bases; unmatched junction nucleotides: 13. Germline assignment: CDR1 LNHDA and CDR2 SQIVND (reference sequence). The CDR3 sequence is 15 residues long.